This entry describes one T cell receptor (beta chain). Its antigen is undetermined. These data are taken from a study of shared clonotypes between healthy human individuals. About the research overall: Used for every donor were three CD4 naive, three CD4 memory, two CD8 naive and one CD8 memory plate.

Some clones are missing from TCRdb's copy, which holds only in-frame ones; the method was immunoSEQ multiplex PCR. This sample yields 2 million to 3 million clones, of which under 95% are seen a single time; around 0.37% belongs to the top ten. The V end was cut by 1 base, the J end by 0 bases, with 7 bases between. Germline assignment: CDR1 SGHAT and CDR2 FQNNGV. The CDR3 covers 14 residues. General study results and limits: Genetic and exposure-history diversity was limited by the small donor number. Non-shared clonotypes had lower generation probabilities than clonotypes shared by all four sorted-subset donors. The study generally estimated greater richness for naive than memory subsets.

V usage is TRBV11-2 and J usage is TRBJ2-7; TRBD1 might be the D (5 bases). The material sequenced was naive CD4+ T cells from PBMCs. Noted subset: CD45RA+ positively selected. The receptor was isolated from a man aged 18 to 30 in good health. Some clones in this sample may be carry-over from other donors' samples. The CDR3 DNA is TGTGCCAGCAGCTTAGGACAGCTCTCCTACGAGCAGTACTTC. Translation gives CASSLGQLSYEQYF.